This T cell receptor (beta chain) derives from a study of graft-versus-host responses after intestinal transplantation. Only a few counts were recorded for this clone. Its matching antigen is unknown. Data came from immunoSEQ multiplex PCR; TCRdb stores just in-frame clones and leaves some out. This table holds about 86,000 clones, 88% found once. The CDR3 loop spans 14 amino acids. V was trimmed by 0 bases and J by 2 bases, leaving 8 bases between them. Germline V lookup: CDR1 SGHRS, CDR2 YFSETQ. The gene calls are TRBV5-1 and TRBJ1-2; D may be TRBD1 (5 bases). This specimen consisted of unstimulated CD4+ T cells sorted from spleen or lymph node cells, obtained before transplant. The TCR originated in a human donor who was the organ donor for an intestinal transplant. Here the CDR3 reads CASSLDRQNYGYTF. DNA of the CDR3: TGCGCCAGCAGCTTGGACAGGCAGAACTATGGCTACACCTTC.